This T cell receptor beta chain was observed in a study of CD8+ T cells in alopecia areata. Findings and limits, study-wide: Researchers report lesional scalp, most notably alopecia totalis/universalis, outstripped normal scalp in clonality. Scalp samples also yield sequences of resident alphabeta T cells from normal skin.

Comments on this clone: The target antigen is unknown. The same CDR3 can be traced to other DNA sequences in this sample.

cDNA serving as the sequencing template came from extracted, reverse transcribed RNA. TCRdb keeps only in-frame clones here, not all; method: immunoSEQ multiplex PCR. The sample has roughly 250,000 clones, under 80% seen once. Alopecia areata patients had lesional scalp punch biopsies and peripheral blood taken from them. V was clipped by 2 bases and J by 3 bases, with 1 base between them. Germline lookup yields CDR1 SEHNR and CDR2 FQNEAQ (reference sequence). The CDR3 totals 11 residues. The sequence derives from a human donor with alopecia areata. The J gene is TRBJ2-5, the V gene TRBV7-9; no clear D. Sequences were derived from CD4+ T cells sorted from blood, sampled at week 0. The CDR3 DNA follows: TGTGCCAGCAGCTTAAAAGAGACCCAGTACTTC. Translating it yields CASSLKETQYF.